Listed below are T cell receptor beta chains from one sample, sequenced in a study of T cell changes during pregnancy in multiple sclerosis. The repertoire was sequenced with immunoSEQ multiplex PCR; TCRdb's copy has only in-frame clones and lacks some. The table lists some 28,000 clones, around nine tenths of them singletons. This sample comprised CD4+ T cells from peripheral blood mononuclear cells, obtained in the first trimester of pregnancy. Receptors were obtained from a female donor with multiple sclerosis, enrolled in a pregnancy study. Each CDR3 is given with its conserved first and last residue. Each record gives: D gene, V gene, clone size, J gene, CDR3 protein, CDR3 DNA. A D gene is named only where the DNA matches it firmly. Size is omitted from some rows. Given values are once, few, many or a class for expanded clones.

d_call: .
v_call: TRBV30
clone_size: .
j_call: TRBJ2-1
cdr3_aa: CAWSGDYYNEQFF
cdr3_nt: TGTGCCTGGAGCGGGGATTATTACAATGAGCAGTTCTTC

d_call: .
v_call: TRBV7-2
clone_size: .
j_call: TRBJ2-1
cdr3_aa: CASSLDGGTEQFF
cdr3_nt: TGTGCCAGCAGCTTAGACGGAGGGACTGAGCAGTTCTTC

d_call: .
v_call: TRBV28
clone_size: .
j_call: TRBJ2-7
cdr3_aa: CASSLLTYEQYF
cdr3_nt: TGTGCCAGCAGCTTACTTACCTACGAGCAGTACTTC

d_call: .
v_call: TRBV29-1
clone_size: .
j_call: TRBJ1-1
cdr3_aa: CSVEDRGGAAFF
cdr3_nt: TGCAGCGTTGAAGATCGCGGAGGGGCGGCTTTCTTT

d_call: TRBD2
v_call: TRBV2
clone_size: .
j_call: TRBJ2-6
cdr3_aa: CASRGRGKTSGANVLTF
cdr3_nt: TGTGCCAGCAGGGGGAGGGGAAAAACCTCTGGGGCCAACGTCCTGACTTTC

d_call: .
v_call: TRBV29-1
clone_size: .
j_call: TRBJ1-1
cdr3_aa: CSVDSRGGNTEAFF
cdr3_nt: TGCAGCGTTGATAGCAGGGGTGGGAACACTGAAGCTTTCTTT

d_call: .
v_call: TRBV11-2
clone_size: .
j_call: TRBJ1-1
cdr3_aa: CASSLDTAEAFF
cdr3_nt: TGTGCCAGCAGCTTAGATACTGCTGAAGCTTTCTTT

d_call: .
v_call: TRBV30
clone_size: .
j_call: TRBJ2-5
cdr3_aa: CAWKGGGETQYF
cdr3_nt: TGTGCCTGGAAAGGGGGAGGGGAGACCCAGTACTTC

d_call: TRBD1
v_call: TRBV4-1
clone_size: .
j_call: TRBJ2-5
cdr3_aa: CASSGGVLQETQYF
cdr3_nt: TGCGCCAGTTCAGGGGGCGTCTTGCAAGAGACCCAGTACTTC

d_call: .
v_call: TRBV30
clone_size: .
j_call: TRBJ1-3
cdr3_aa: CAWRTDGNTIYF
cdr3_nt: TGTGCCTGGAGGACAGACGGAAACACCATATATTTT

d_call: .
v_call: TRBV4-3
clone_size: .
j_call: TRBJ2-3
cdr3_aa: CASSQRTSRGATDTQYF
cdr3_nt: TGCGCCAGCAGCCAACGGACTAGTCGGGGGGCCACAGATACGCAGTATTTT

d_call: TRBD1
v_call: TRBV4-1
clone_size: .
j_call: TRBJ1-4
cdr3_aa: CASSQVAGTGTEKLFF
cdr3_nt: TGCGCCAGCAGCCAAGTCGCCGGGACAGGGACTGAAAAACTGTTTTTT

d_call: .
v_call: TRBV11-3
clone_size: .
j_call: TRBJ1-2
cdr3_aa: CASSLGSMTPNYGYTF
cdr3_nt: TGTGCCAGCAGCTTAGGATCCATGACTCCTAACTATGGCTACACCTTC

d_call: .
v_call: TRBV18
clone_size: .
j_call: TRBJ1-4
cdr3_aa: CASSRSRGPDEKLFF
cdr3_nt: TGTGCCAGCTCACGCTCCAGGGGACCCGATGAAAAACTGTTTTTT

d_call: TRBD1
v_call: TRBV5-5
clone_size: once
j_call: TRBJ1-5
cdr3_aa: CASSLGGTGGNQPQHF
cdr3_nt: TGTGCCAGCAGCTTGGGGGGGACAGGGGGCAATCAGCCCCAGCATTTT

d_call: .
v_call: TRBV29-1
clone_size: .
j_call: TRBJ1-6
cdr3_aa: CSVMLARGAPLHF
cdr3_nt: TGCAGCGTTATGCTGGCCAGAGGTGCGCCCCTCCACTTT

d_call: .
v_call: TRBV7-9
clone_size: few
j_call: TRBJ2-6
cdr3_aa: CASSSPSSGANVLTF
cdr3_nt: TGTGCCAGCAGCTCCCCGAGCTCAGGGGCCAACGTCCTGACTTTC

d_call: .
v_call: TRBV28
clone_size: .
j_call: TRBJ1-4
cdr3_aa: CASRNRVLRRNEKLFF
cdr3_nt: TGTGCCAGCAGGAACCGGGTTCTTAGACGAAATGAAAAACTGTTTTTT

d_call: .
v_call: TRBV4-1
clone_size: once
j_call: TRBJ1-1
cdr3_aa: CASSQTRQEVTEAFF
cdr3_nt: TGCGCCAGCAGCCAAACAAGACAGGAGGTAACTGAAGCTTTCTTT

d_call: .
v_call: TRBV5-1
clone_size: .
j_call: TRBJ1-3
cdr3_aa: CASSLEQGNTIYF
cdr3_nt: TGCGCCAGCAGCTTGGAACAGGGAAACACCATATATTTT

d_call: TRBD2
v_call: TRBV7-3
clone_size: .
j_call: TRBJ2-1
cdr3_aa: CASSLRGGGGNEQFF
cdr3_nt: TGTGCCAGCAGCTTACGCGGGGGTGGAGGCAATGAGCAGTTCTTC

d_call: TRBD2
v_call: TRBV5-4
clone_size: few
j_call: TRBJ2-3
cdr3_aa: CASSPHRLAGGLWTDTQYF
cdr3_nt: TGTGCCAGCAGCCCCCACCGACTAGCGGGGGGGCTTTGGACAGATACGCAGTATTTT

d_call: .
v_call: TRBV5-5
clone_size: .
j_call: TRBJ2-7
cdr3_aa: CASSLIGGTTYEQYF
cdr3_nt: TGTGCCAGCAGCTTGATAGGGGGAACCACCTACGAGCAGTACTTC

d_call: .
v_call: TRBV4-3
clone_size: few
j_call: TRBJ1-1
cdr3_aa: CASSQDRNTEAFF
cdr3_nt: TGCGCCAGCAGCCAAGACAGGAACACTGAAGCTTTCTTT

d_call: .
v_call: TRBV11-2
clone_size: .
j_call: TRBJ2-3
cdr3_aa: CASSPRLLDLRTDTQYF
cdr3_nt: TGTGCCAGCAGCCCCCGCCTGCTAGACCTACGCACAGATACGCAGTATTTT

d_call: TRBD2
v_call: TRBV9
clone_size: once
j_call: TRBJ2-5
cdr3_aa: CASSVAAGGRGQETQYF
cdr3_nt: TGTGCCAGCAGCGTAGCAGCGGGGGGGCGGGGCCAAGAGACCCAGTACTTC

d_call: .
v_call: TRBV5-1
clone_size: .
j_call: TRBJ1-3
cdr3_aa: CASSPDSLHTIYF
cdr3_nt: TGCGCCAGCAGCCCAGACAGCCTGCACACCATATATTTT

d_call: .
v_call: TRBV11-1
clone_size: .
j_call: TRBJ2-1
cdr3_aa: CASSLLMEQGPLF
cdr3_nt: TGTGCCAGCAGCTTATTAATGGAGCAGGGCCCCCTCTTC

d_call: .
v_call: TRBV7-9
clone_size: .
j_call: TRBJ1-3
cdr3_aa: CASSLRGPGDTIYF
cdr3_nt: TGTGCCAGCAGCTTACGAGGCCCCGGGGACACCATATATTTT

d_call: .
v_call: TRBV5-1
clone_size: .
j_call: TRBJ1-3
cdr3_aa: CASSSGGATGNTIYF
cdr3_nt: TGCGCCAGCAGCTCTGGAGGGGCCACTGGAAACACCATATATTTT

d_call: TRBD2
v_call: TRBV7-8
clone_size: .
j_call: TRBJ2-3
cdr3_aa: CASSFGPSGGDADTQYF
cdr3_nt: TGTGCCAGCAGCTTCGGGCCCAGCGGGGGGGACGCAGATACGCAGTATTTT

d_call: TRBD2
v_call: TRBV5-1
clone_size: .
j_call: TRBJ2-3
cdr3_aa: CASSFGLAGKFTDTQYF
cdr3_nt: TGCGCCAGCAGCTTTGGACTAGCGGGGAAATTCACAGATACGCAGTATTTT

d_call: TRBD2
v_call: TRBV15
clone_size: .
j_call: TRBJ2-5
cdr3_aa: CATSRYRGTSGETQYF
cdr3_nt: TGTGCCACCAGCAGATACAGGGGGACTAGCGGAGAGACCCAGTACTTC

d_call: .
v_call: TRBV11-2
clone_size: once
j_call: TRBJ2-7
cdr3_aa: CASGYRDRWDEQYF
cdr3_nt: TGTGCCAGCGGTTATCGCGACAGGTGGGACGAGCAGTACTTC

d_call: .
v_call: TRBV6-1
clone_size: .
j_call: TRBJ2-7
cdr3_aa: CASGPEDYEQYF
cdr3_nt: TGTGCCAGCGGTCCCGAGGACTACGAGCAGTACTTC

d_call: TRBD1
v_call: TRBV6-5
clone_size: .
j_call: TRBJ1-5
cdr3_aa: CASSLGQGMRQPQHF
cdr3_nt: TGTGCCAGCAGTCTGGGACAGGGGATGCGACAGCCCCAGCATTTT

d_call: .
v_call: TRBV29-1
clone_size: .
j_call: TRBJ2-5
cdr3_aa: CSVTLSGGRGETQYF
cdr3_nt: TGCAGCGTGACCTTATCTGGAGGGCGCGGGGAGACCCAGTACTTC

d_call: TRBD2
v_call: TRBV7-3
clone_size: .
j_call: TRBJ2-7
cdr3_aa: CASSLRGGTNQQYF
cdr3_nt: TGTGCCAGCAGCTTACGGGGGGGCACGAACCAGCAGTACTTC

d_call: TRBD1
v_call: TRBV11-2
clone_size: once
j_call: TRBJ2-7
cdr3_aa: CASSSTGTGYEQYF
cdr3_nt: TGTGCCAGCAGCTCGACAGGGACAGGATACGAGCAGTACTTC